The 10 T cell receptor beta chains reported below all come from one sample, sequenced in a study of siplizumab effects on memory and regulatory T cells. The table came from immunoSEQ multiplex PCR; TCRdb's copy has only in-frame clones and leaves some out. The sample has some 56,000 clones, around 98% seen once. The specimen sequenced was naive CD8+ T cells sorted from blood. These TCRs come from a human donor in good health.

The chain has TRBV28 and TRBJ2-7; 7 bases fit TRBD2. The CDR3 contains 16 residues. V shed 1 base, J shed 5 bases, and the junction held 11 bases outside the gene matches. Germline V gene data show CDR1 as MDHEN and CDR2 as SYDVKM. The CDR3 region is CASSLYGGRGINEQYF. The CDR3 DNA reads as TGTGCCAGCAGTTTATATGGCGGGAGAGGAATTAACGAGCAGTACTTC.

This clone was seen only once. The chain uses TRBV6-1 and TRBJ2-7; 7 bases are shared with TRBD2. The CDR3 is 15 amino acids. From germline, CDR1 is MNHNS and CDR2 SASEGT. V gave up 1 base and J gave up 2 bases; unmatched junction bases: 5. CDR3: CASSEGGGGAYEQYF. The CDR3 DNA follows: TGTGCCAGCAGTGAAGGGGGGGGAGGTGCCTACGAGCAGTACTTC.

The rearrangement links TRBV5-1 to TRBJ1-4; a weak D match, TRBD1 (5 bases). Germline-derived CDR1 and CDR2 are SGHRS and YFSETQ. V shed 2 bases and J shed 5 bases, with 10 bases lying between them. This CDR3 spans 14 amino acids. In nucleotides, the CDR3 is TGCGCCAGCAGCTTTGGGGACGAAAATGAAAAACTGTTTTTT. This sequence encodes CASSFGDENEKLFF.

In nucleotides, the CDR3 is TGTGCCAGCAGCTTAAATCGGTACGAGCAGTACTTC. Translating it yields CASSLNRYEQYF. This chain links TRBV11-3 with TRBJ2-7, with D hard to call. Trimming removed 2 bases from V and 4 bases from J, with 6 bases in between. Per the germline V gene, CDR1 is SGHNT and CDR2 is YENEEA. CDR3 length: 12 residues.

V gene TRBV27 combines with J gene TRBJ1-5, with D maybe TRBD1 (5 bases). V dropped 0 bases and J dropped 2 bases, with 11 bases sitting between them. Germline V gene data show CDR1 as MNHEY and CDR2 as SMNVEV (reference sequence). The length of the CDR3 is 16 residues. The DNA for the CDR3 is TGTGCCAGCAGTTTATCAGCGGGGCCTCGCAATCAGCCCCAGCATTTT. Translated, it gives CASSLSAGPRNQPQHF.

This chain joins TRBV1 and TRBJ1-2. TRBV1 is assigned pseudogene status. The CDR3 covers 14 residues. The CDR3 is CTSSLVRKTYGYTF. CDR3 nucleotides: TGCACCAGCAGCCTAGTGCGAAAGACCTATGGCTACACCTTC.

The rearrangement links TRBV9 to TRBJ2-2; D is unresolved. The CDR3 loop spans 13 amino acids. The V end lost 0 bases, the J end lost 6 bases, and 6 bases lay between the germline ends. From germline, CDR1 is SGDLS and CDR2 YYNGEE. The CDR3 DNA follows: TGTGCCAGCAGCGTAGATGGGGCCGGGGAGCTGTTTTTT. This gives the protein CASSVDGAGELFF.

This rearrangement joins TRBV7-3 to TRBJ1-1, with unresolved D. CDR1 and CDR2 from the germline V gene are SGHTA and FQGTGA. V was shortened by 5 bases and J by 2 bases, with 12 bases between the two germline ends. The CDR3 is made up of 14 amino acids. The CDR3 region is CASSLRTANTEAFF. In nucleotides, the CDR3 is TGTGCCAGCAGCCTACGTACAGCCAACACTGAAGCTTTCTTT.

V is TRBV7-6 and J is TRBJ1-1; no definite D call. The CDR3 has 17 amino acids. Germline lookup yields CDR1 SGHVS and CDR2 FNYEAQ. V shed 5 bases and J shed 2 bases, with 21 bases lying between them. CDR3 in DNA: TGTGCCAGCAGCAGCTCCCCGAGAAACCCGATCAACACTGAAGCTTTCTTT. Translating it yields CASSSSPRNPINTEAFF. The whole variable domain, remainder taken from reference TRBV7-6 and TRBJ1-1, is GAGVSQSPRYKVTKRGQDVALRCDPISGHVSLYWYRQALGQGPEFLTYFNYEAQQDKSGLPNDRFSAERPEGSISTLTIQRTEQRDSAMYRCASSSSPRNPINTEAFFGQGTRLTVV.

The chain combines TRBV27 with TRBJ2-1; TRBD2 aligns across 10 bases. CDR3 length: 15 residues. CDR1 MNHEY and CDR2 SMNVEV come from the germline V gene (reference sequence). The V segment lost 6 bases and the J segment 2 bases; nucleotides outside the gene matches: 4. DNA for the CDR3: TGTGCCAGCAGCCTAGCGGGAGCGCCCTACAATGAGCAGTTCTTC. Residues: CASSLAGAPYNEQFF.